This TCR beta chain emerged from a study of T cells after yellow fever vaccination (dated by TCRdb to about 2019). A note on the overall study: The SMART-Seq v4 Ultra Low Input RNA kit was used to prepare libraries from fractions with low cell numbers. To track T-cell clones before and after primary and booster YFV17D yellow fever vaccination, bulk TCR alpha and beta repertoires were sequenced longitudinally. The cohort comprised two healthy male donors, one aged 18 to 30 and one aged 30 to 39 years. Bulk PBMC replicates and cell subsets were isolated from blood drawn at multiple timepoints before and after both primary and secondary immunization. The paper's findings and limits, for the study overall: The study included only a couple of donors, which limits how far the findings can be generalized. The secondary T-cell response was weaker than the primary response but faster, peaking on day 5 instead of day 15. After the booster, most clones that had expanded after primary vaccination were detected again (around 95% of CD4 and 70% to 90% of CD8), suggesting broad maintenance of memory. A small fraction of clonotypes appeared in both the CD4 and CD8 compartments, likely as a result of convergent recombination. Because abundant contaminating clonotypes from the bulk population could be contained in FACS-sorted repertoires, computational filtering was required.

Per the germline V gene, SQVTM is the CDR1 and ANQGSEA is the CDR2. The V end loses 3 bases and the J end loses 1 base, and a stretch of 10 bases separates them. The CDR3 holds 14 amino acids from the cysteine to the phenylalanine. CDR3 DNA only is kept here, 42 bases in frame from base 1. TCR cDNA was synthesized by 5'RACE template switching, which introduced a universal primer site and unique molecular identifiers. Priming of cDNA synthesis was performed from both the TCR alpha and TCR beta constant segments. Library amplification involved two PCR steps, and the second step added sample barcodes and sequencing adapters. Libraries were sequenced on Illumina HiSeq 2500 (2x100 bp) or NovaSeq (2x150 bp). Turning to the authors' computational methods: MIGEC handled demultiplexing of reads and collapsing into UMI consensus sequences, while MiXCR performed V(D)J alignment. Using edgeR on replicate PBMC samples, clonotypes were called vaccine-responding if FDR was below 0.01 and the log2 fold change was above 5 up to day 15. Each bulk clonotype was labeled CD4 or CD8 based on which sequenced repertoire, CD4 or CD8, contained the clonotype at higher abundance. In-frame beta chains were kept once TCRdb had trimmed the public reads at Q25 with fastp and called clones with MiXCR. Each CDR3 protein gets just one entry, which takes the most common genes and DNA from the rows behind it. None of the V and J calls come from the authors' own analysis; TCRdb made them. Within this sample are 350,000 to 450,000 distinct CDR3 sequences, with around 6.4% of them counted one time only. Over 12% of the sample rests with the top ten.

The meaning of the sample's treatment or condition label: live attenuated yellow fever vaccine strain. Two biological replicates of bulk PBMCs were collected at each blood-draw timepoint. A standard Ficoll-Paque protocol was used to isolate PBMCs from peripheral blood. TriZol was used to extract RNA from bulk PBMCs, from CD4 and CD8 fractions, and from dextramer-positive and dextramer-negative fractions. This clonotype was counted a few times. The specificity of this receptor is unknown. There are no base qualities to consult, and no much larger clone falls within one base. Sequenced here: PBMCs, sampled 5 days after the yellow fever booster vaccination. The receptor's source is a man between 25 and 39 years old who received the YFV17D yellow fever vaccine. The chain couples TRBV29-1 to TRBJ2-1; the D gene is not confidently resolved. For the CDR3, the sequence is CSVEVSTSYNEQFF. The DNA is TGCAGCGTTGAGGTCAGCACTTCCTACAATGAGCAGTTCTTC.